This entry features one T cell receptor (beta chain) sequence. What it binds is not known. Naive CD8 cells lacked CD45RO and underwent positive selection for CCR7, leaving out terminally differentiated effector memory CD45RA+ cells. Germline CDR1 is GTSNPN and CDR2 is SVGIG (reference sequence). The CDR3 covers 14 residues. After removal of 4 bases from V and 2 bases from J, the junction contained 8 bases not matched to a gene. Every subset had its genomic DNA shared out evenly among several immunoSEQ plates. TCRdb's copy holds only in-frame clones and misses some; the assay was immunoSEQ multiplex PCR. The sample includes fewer than 700,000 clones, roughly 95% of them seen just once. The sample is drawn from a study of shared clonotypes between healthy human individuals. In the study overall: Donors consisted of a couple of women and three men between 18 and 49. The study's findings and limits: It was observed that 5% to 6.5% of naive CD4 clonotypes were shared across a handful of donors. Naive subsets usually exceeded memory subsets in estimated richness.

The rearrangement links TRBV30 to TRBJ2-7; 7 bases fit TRBD2. The origin of this receptor is a woman in her twenties or thirties in good health. The sequenced material came from naive CD8+ T cells sorted from blood. The CDR3 reads CAWKGPGGPYEQYF. The CDR3 DNA is TGTGCCTGGAAGGGCCCGGGAGGCCCCTACGAGCAGTACTTC. The variable domain in full, with the rest retrieved from reference TRBV30 and TRBJ2-7, is SQTIHQWPATLVQPVGSPLSLECTVEGTSNPNLYWYRQAAGRGLQLLFYSVGIGQISSEVPQNLSASRPQDRQFILSSKKLLLSDSGFYLCAWKGPGGPYEQYFGPGTRLTVT.